This TCR beta chain appears in the sequencing data of a study of T-cell reconstitution after alpha-beta-depleted transplantation in children (dated by TCRdb to about 2016). At the level of the whole study: Using TCR repertoire profiling, the study followed T-cell immune reconstitution in a quantitative way in children after TCRalphabeta/CD19-depleted allogeneic hematopoietic cell transplantation.

The CDR3 starts with the cysteine, ends with the phenylalanine, and has 15 residues. Just the 45-base CDR3 DNA is kept, in frame starting at base 1. CDR1 and CDR2 are drawn from the germline V gene (reference sequence): DFQATT, SNEGSKA. Clipping removes 5 bases from V and 2 bases from J, with 7 as the unmatched junction base count. What the treatment or condition label conveys for this sample: allogeneic hematopoietic cell transplantation with graft depleted of TCRalphabeta T cells and CD19 B cells. TCRalphabeta/CD19-depleted allogeneic hematopoietic cell grafts were given to the transplant recipients, all of whom were children. Libraries came from PCR. The sample was run on an Illumina HiSeq 2500. TCR library preparation used molecular barcoding, with unique molecular identifiers applied to normalize quantification of the TCRbeta repertoire. TCRdb trimmed the raw reads at Q25, called clones with MiXCR and kept productive beta chains. Rows are unified per CDR3 protein, each entry keeping the most common DNA and genes. Counted in this sample were 550,000 to 800,000 distinct CDR3 sequences; about an eighth of them appeared once. The ten biggest clones cover roughly 0.77% of the sample.

The study at large found these results: Over subsequent months, a decline in hyperexpanded clone frequencies was noted, and after one year, T-cell counts and TCRbeta diversity were mostly ascribed to newly produced T cells. In some patients, the high TCRbeta diversity seen at day 60 was put down to recipient T cells and intrathymic progenitors that had survived conditioning. The apparently early alphabetaT-cell count recovery about two months after transplant was reportedly dependent on only several hundred rapidly expanded clones derived from non-depleted graft cells.

Points on this clonotype: Its antigen specificity is not known. Base qualities are not provided; no much larger clone lies one nucleotide away.

The sequence was obtained from a girl aged 2 to 10 with congenital amegakaryocytic thrombocytopenia, due to receive a stem cell transplant. Sequencing used PBMCs, obtained before TCRalphabeta/CD19-depleted stem cell transplant. The rearrangement combines TRBV20-1 with TRBJ2-7; 12 bases in between match TRBD2. The CDR3 protein is CSASRLAGAPYEQYF. The bases are TGCAGTGCTTCCCGACTAGCGGGAGCGCCCTACGAGCAGTACTTC.